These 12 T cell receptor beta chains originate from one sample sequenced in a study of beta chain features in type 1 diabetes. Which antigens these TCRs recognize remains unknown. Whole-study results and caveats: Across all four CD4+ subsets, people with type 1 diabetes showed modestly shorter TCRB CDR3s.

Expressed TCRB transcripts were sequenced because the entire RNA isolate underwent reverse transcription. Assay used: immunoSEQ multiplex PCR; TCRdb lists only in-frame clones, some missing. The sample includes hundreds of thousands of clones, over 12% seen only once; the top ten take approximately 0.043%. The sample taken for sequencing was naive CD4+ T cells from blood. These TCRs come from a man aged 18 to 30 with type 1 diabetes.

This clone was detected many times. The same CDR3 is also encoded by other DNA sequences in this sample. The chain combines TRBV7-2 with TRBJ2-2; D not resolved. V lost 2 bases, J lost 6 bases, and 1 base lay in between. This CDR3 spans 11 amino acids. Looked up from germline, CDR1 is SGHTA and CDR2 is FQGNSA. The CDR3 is CASSLPGELFF. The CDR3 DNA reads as TGTGCCAGCAGCTTACCCGGGGAGCTGTTTTTT.

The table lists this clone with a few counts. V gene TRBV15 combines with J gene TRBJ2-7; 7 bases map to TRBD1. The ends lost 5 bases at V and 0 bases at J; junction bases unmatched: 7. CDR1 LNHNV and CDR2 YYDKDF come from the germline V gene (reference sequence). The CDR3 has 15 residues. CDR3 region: CATSPPQGHSYEQYF. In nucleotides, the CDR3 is TGTGCCACCAGCCCTCCACAGGGGCACTCCTACGAGCAGTACTTC. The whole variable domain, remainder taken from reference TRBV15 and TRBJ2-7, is DAMVIQNPRYQVTQFGKPVTLSCSQTLNHNVMYWYQQKSSQAPKLLFHYYDKDFNNEADTPDNFQSRRPNTSFCFLDIRSPGLGDTAMYLCATSPPQGHSYEQYFGPGTRLTVT.

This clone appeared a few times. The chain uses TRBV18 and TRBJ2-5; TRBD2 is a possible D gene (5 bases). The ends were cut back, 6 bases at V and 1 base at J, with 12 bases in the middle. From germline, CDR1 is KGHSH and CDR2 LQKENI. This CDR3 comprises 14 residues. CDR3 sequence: CASSPGRTQETQYF. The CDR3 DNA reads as TGTGCCAGCTCTCCGGGAAGGACCCAAGAGACCCAGTACTTC.

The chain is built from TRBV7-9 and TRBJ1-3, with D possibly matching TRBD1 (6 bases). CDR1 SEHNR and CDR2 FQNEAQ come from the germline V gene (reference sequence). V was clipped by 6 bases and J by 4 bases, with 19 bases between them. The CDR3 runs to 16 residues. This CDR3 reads CASRGRDTKGGNTIYF. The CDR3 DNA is TGTGCCAGCAGAGGTAGGGACACCAAGGGAGGAAACACCATATATTTT.

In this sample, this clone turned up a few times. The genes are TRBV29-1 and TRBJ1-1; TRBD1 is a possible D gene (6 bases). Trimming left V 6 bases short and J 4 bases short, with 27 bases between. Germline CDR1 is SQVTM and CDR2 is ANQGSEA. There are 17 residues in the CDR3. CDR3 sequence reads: CSVDNRKSDREGTEAFF. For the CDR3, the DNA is TGCAGCGTCGACAACAGAAAGTCGGACAGAGAGGGCACTGAAGCTTTCTTT. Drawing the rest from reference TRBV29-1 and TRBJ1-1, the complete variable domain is SAVISQKPSRDICQRGTSLTIQCQVDSQVTMMFWYRQQPGQSLTLIATANQGSEATYESGFVIDKFPISRPNLTFSTLTVSNMSPEDSSIYLCSVDNRKSDREGTEAFFGQGTRLTVV.

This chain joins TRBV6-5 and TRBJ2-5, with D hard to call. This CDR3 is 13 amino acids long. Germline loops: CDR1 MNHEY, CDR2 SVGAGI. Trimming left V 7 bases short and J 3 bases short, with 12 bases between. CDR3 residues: CASTLRSEETQYF. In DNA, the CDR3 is TGTGCCAGCACCCTTCGGAGCGAAGAGACCCAGTACTTC.

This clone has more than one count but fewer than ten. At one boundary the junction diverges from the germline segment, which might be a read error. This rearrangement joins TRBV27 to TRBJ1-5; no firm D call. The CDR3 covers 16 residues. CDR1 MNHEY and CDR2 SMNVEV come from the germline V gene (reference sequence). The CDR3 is CACRASSGRGNQPQHF. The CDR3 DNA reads TGTGCCTGCAGAGCCTCATCCGGCCGGGGCAATCAGCCCCAGCATTTT.

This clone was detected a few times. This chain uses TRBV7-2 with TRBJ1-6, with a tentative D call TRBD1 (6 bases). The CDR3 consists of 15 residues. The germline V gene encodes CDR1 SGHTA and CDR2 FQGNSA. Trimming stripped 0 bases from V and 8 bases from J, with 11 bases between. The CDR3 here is CASSLAQGTDSPLHF. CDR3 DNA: TGTGCCAGCAGCTTAGCGCAGGGGACGGATTCACCCCTCCACTTT.

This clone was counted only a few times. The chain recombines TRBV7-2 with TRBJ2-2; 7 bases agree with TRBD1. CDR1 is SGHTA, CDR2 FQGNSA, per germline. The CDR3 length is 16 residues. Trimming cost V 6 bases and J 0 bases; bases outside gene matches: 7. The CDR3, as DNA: TGTGCCAGCAGTCTACAGGGGATCGCGAACACCGGGGAGCTGTTTTTT. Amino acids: CASSLQGIANTGELFF.

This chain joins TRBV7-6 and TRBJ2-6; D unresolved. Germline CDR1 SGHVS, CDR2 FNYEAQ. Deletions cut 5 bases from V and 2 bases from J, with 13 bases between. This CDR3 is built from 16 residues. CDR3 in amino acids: CASSPAVGTGANVLTF. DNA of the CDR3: TGTGCCAGCAGCCCCGCTGTAGGTACTGGGGCCAACGTCCTGACTTTC.

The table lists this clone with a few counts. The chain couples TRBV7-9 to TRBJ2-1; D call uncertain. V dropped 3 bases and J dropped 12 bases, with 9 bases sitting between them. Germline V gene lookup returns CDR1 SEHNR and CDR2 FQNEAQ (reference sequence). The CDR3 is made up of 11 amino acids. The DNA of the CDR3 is TGTGCCAGCAGCTTTGAGTATAGGCAGTTCTTC. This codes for CASSFEYRQFF.

CDR3 in DNA: TGTGCCAGCTCACCACGGAACACTGAAGCTTTCTTT. This encodes CASSPRNTEAFF. This chain connects TRBV18 to TRBJ1-1; D remains unclear. This CDR3 is 12 amino acids long. Germline values: CDR1 KGHSH, CDR2 LQKENI. The V end was cut by 1 base, the J end by 1 base, with 1 base between.